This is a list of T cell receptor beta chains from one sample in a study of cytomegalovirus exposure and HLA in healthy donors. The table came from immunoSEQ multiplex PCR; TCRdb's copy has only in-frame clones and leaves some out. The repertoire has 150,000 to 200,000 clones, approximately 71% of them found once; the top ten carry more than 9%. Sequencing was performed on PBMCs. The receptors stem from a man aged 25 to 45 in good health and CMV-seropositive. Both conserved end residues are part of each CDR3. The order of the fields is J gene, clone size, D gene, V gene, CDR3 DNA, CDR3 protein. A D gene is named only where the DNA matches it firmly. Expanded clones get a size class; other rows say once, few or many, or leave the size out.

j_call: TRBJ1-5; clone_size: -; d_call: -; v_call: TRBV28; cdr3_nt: TGTGCCAGCAGTTTAAGGGGCAGTTATAGCAATCAGCCCCAGCATTTT; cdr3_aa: CASSLRGSYSNQPQHF
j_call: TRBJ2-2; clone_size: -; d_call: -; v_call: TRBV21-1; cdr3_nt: TGTGCCAGCAAAAGGGCAGGGGGAACCGGGGAGCTGTTTTTT; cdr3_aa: CASKRAGGTGELFF
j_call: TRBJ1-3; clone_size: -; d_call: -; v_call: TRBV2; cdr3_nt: TGTGCCAGCAGTGCCGCCGGGACACCAAGCTCTGGAAACACCATATATTTT; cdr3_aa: CASSAAGTPSSGNTIYF
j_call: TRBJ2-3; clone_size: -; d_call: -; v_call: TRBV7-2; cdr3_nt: TGTGCCAGCAGCCCTGGGCGGGGTAGCACAGATACGCAGTATTTT; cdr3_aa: CASSPGRGSTDTQYF
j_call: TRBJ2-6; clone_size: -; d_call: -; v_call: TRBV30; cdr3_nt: TGTGCCTGGACTCTGGGACTCTCTGGGGCCAACGTCCTGACTTTC; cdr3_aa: CAWTLGLSGANVLTF
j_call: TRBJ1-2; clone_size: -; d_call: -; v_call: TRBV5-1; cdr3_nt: TGCGCCAGCAGCTTTCAGGCTAACTATGGCTACACCTTC; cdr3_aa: CASSFQANYGYTF
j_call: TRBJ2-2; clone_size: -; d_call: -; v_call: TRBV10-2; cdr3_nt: TGCGCCAGCAGTGAGTCTGTCCAGGGTATCGGGGAGCTGTTTTTT; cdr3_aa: CASSESVQGIGELFF
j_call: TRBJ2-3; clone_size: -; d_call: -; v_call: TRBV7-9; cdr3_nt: TGTGCCAGCAGCAGGGGTCCCGGTCCCTTATCAGATACGCAGTATTTT; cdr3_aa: CASSRGPGPLSDTQYF
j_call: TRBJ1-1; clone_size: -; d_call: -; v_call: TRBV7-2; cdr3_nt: TGTGCCAGCAGCTTATTTTATATTGCTGAAGCTTTCTTT; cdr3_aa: CASSLFYIAEAFF
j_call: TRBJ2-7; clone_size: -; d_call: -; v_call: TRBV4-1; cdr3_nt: TGCGCCAGCAGCCAAGATTCCAGAGGGCAATACGAGCAGTACTTC; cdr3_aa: CASSQDSRGQYEQYF
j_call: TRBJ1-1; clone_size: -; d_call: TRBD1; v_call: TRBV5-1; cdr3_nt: TGCGCCAGCAGCTCAACCGGGGACAGGGTTAACACTGAAGCTTTCTTT; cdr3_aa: CASSSTGDRVNTEAFF
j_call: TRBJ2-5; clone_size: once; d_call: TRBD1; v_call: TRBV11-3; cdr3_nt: TGTGCCAGCAGCTTAGGAGGAGAGGGGGCGAGAGAGACCCAGTACTTC; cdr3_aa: CASSLGGEGARETQYF
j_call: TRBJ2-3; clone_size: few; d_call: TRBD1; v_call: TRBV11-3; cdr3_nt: TGTGCCAGCAGCCCCGACAGGGCCTCGGATACGCAGTATTTT; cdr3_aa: CASSPDRASDTQYF
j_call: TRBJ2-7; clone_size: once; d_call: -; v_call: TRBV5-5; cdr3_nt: TGTGCCAGCAGCTTGGGACAGCCGCCTAAAGACTACGAGCAGTACTTC; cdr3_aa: CASSLGQPPKDYEQYF
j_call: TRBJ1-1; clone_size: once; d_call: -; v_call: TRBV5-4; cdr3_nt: TGTGCCAGCAGCTTCAGGGGCACTGAAGCTTTCTTT; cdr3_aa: CASSFRGTEAFF
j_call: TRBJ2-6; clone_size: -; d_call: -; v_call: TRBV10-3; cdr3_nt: TGTGCCATCAGTGAGTTCGCGGCCTCTGGGGCCAACGTCCTGACTTTC; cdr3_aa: CAISEFAASGANVLTF
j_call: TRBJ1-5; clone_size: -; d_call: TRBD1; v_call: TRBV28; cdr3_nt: TGTGCCAGCATCAATCAAGGGACAGGGGGCTATCAGCCCCAGCATTTT; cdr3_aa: CASINQGTGGYQPQHF
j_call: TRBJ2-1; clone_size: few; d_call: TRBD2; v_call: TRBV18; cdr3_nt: TGTGCCAGCTCCCCCTTTAGCGGGAGTCACAATGAGCAGTTCTTC; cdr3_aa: CASSPFSGSHNEQFF
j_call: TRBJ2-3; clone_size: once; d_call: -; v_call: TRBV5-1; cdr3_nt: TGCGCCAGCAGCTTGTTCCGTCGGAGCACAGATACGCAGTATTTT; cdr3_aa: CASSLFRRSTDTQYF
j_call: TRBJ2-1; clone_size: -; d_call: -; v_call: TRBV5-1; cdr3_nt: TGCGCCAGCAGCTTGATAGGTTCGGGTGAGCAGTTCTTC; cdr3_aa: CASSLIGSGEQFF
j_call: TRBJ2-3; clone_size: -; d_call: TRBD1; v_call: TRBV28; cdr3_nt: TGTGCCAGCAGTTTAATCCAGGGGGCAGATACGCAGTATTTT; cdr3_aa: CASSLIQGADTQYF
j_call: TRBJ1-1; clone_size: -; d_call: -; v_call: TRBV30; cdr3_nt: TGTGCCTGGAGCCTCCAGGGAGGTAAGAACACTGAAGCTTTCTTT; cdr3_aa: CAWSLQGGKNTEAFF
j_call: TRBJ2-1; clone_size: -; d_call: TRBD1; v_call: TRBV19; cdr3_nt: TGTGCCAGTAGTATAGTGGGGGACAGGGTCGTCAATGAGCAGTTCTTC; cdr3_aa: CASSIVGDRVVNEQFF
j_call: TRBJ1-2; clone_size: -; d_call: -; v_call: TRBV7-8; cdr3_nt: TGTGCCAGCAGCGGCGGACAGAACTATGGCTACACCTTC; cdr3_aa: CASSGGQNYGYTF
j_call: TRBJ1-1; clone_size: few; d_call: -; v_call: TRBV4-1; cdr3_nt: TGCGCCAGCAGCCTCCGAGGACAGACTGAAGCTTTCTTT; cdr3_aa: CASSLRGQTEAFF
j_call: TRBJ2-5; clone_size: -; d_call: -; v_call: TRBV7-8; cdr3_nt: TGTGCCAGCCGAGATGGGCTACAAGAGACCCAGTACTTC; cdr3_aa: CASRDGLQETQYF
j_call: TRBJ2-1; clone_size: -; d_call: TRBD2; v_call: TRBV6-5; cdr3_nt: TGTGCCAGCAGTTGGGACTACTCCCGGGAGCAGTTCTTC; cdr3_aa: CASSWDYSREQFF
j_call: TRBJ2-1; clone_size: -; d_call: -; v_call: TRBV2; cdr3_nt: TGTGCCAGCCATGACAATGAGCAGTTCTTC; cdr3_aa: CASHDNEQFF
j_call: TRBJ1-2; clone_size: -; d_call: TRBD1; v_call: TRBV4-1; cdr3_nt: TGCGCCAGCAGCCAAGGACCGGGACAGGGGACTATTTACTATGGCTACACCTTC; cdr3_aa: CASSQGPGQGTIYYGYTF
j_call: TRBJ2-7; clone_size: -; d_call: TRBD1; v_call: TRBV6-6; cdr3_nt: TGTGCCAGCAGTACAACCGGGACAGGGAGCACCTACGAGCAGTACTTC; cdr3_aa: CASSTTGTGSTYEQYF
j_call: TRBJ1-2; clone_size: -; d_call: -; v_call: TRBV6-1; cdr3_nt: TGTGCCAGCAGTGAAGCCCGGCAGGGAAACTATGGCTACACCTTC; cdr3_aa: CASSEARQGNYGYTF
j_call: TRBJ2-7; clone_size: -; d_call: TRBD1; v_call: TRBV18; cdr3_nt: TGTGCCAGCTCACTCACAGGGGGCGTAGCCTACGAGCAGTACTTC; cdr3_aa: CASSLTGGVAYEQYF
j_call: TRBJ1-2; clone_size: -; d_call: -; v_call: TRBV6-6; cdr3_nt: TGTGCCAGCAGTTACCGAGGGGGGGGCTCAGACTATGGCTACACCTTC; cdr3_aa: CASSYRGGGSDYGYTF
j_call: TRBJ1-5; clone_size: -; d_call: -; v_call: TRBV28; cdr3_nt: TGTGCCAGCTGGACGGGGAATCAGCCCCAGCATTTT; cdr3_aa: CASWTGNQPQHF
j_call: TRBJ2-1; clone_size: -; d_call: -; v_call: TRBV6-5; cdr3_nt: TGTGCCAGCAGTCGGGATATCGCTCTCGGGGATGAGCAGTTCTTC; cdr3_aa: CASSRDIALGDEQFF
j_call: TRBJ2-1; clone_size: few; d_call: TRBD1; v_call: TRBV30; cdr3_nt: TGTGCCTGGAGTAAGACAGGGCTAGACAATGAGCAGTTCTTC; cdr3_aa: CAWSKTGLDNEQFF
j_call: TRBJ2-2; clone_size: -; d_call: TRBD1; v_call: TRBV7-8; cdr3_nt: TGTGCCAGCAGCTTCGACAGGGTGGGCGGGGAGCTGTTTTTT; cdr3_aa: CASSFDRVGGELFF
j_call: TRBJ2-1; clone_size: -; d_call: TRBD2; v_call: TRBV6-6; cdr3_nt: TGTGCCAGCACCTATCTAGCGGGAGAAGGCTATGAGCAGTTCTTC; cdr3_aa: CASTYLAGEGYEQFF
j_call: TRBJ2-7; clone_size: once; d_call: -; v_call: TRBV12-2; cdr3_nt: TGTGCAAGCCGCCGCGGGAGGTCGATAACTCCCTACGAGCAGTACTTC; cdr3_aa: CASRRGRSITPYEQYF
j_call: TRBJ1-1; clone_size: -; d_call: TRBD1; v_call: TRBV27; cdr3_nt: TGTGCCAGCAGCAAGGGGGGGGACAGGGTATTTCTTAGGAGCGAAGCTTTCTTT; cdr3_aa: CASSKGGDRVFLRSEAFF
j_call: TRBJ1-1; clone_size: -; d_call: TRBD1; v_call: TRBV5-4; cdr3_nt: TGTGCCAGCAGCGTAGGAGGGGGCGCGGGGACTGAAGCTTTCTTT; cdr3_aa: CASSVGGGAGTEAFF